This T cell receptor beta chain is from a study of blood T cell repertoires in COVID-19. Assay: immunoSEQ multiplex PCR; the TCRdb copy retains only in-frame clones and omits some. The sample lists approximately 190,000 clones, approximately 79% occurring once. V dropped 5 bases and J dropped 4; count of bases not matched to a gene: 8. The CDR3 loop spans 15 amino acids. CDR1 MNHEY and CDR2 SMNVEV come from the germline V gene (reference sequence). The chain carries TRBV27 and TRBJ1-1; TRBD1 agrees at 9 bases. This receptor was identified in a young man with active or convalescent COVID-19. The sample taken for sequencing was peripheral blood. This CDR3 is CASSPRTGESTEAFF. In DNA form, the CDR3 reads TGTGCCAGCAGTCCCCGGACAGGGGAGAGCACTGAAGCTTTCTTT.